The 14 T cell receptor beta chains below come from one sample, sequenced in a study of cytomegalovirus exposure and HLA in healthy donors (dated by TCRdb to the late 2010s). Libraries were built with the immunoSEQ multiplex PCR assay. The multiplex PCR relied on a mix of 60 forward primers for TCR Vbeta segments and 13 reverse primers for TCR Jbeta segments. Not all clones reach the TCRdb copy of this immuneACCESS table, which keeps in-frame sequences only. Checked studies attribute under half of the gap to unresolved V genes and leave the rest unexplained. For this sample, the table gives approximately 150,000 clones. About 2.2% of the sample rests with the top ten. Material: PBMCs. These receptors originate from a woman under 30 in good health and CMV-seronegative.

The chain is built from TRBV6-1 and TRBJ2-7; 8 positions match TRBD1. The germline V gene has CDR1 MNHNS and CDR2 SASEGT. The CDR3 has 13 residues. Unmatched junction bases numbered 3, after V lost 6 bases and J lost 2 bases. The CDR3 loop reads CASSQDRAYEQYV. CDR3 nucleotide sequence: TGTGCCAGCAGCCAGGACAGGGCCTACGAGCAGTACGTC.

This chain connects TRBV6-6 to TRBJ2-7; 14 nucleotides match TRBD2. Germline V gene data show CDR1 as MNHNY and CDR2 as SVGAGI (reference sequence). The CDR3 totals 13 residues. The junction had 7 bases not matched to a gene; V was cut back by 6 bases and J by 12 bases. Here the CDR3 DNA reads TGTGCCAGCAGCTTTGGACTAGCGGGAGGTCTGTACGTC. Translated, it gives CASSFGLAGGLYV.

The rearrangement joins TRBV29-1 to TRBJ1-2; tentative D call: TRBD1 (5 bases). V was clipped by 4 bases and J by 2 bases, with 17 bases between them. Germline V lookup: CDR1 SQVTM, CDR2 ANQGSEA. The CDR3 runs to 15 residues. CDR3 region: CSVGPGGGANYGYTF. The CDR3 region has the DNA TGCAGCGTTGGTCCCGGTGGTGGGGCCAACTATGGCTACACCTTC.

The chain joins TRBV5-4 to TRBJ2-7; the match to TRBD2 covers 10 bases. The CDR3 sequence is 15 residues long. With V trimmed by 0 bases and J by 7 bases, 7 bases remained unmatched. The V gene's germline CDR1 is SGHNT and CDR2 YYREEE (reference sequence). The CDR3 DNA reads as TGTGCCAGCAGCTTGGAGCTAGCGGGAGTGGGGGAGCAGTACTTC. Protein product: CASSLELAGVGEQYF.

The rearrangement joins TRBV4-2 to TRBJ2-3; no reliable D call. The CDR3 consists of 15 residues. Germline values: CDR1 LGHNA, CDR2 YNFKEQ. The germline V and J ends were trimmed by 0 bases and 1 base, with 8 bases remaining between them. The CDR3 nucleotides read TGTGCCAGCAGCCAAGAACTAAGCGGCACAGATACGCAGTATTTT. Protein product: CASSQELSGTDTQYF.

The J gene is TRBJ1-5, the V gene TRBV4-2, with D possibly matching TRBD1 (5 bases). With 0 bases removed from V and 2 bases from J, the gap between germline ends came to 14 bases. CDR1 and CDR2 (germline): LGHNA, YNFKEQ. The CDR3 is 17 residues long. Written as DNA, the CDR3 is TGTGCCAGCAGCCAAGATAGGCAGGGTGGGCGCAATCAGCCCCAGCATTTT. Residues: CASSQDRQGGRNQPQHF.

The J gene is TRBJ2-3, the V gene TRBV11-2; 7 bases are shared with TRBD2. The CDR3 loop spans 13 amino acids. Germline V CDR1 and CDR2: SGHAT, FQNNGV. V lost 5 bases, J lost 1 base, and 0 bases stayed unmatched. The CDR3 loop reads CASSGRGTDTQYF. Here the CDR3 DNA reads TGTGCCAGCAGCGGGAGGGGCACAGATACGCAGTATTTT.

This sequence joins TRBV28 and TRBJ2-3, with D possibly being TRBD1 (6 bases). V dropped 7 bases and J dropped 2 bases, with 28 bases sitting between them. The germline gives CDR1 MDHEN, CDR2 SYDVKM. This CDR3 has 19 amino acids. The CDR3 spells CASISYPTPRTDYTDTQYF. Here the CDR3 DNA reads TGTGCCAGCATAAGTTACCCCACCCCACGGACAGACTACACAGATACGCAGTATTTT.

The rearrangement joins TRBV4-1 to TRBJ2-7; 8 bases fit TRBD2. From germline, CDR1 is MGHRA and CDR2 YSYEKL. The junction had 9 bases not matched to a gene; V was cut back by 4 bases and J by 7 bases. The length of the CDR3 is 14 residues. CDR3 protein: CASSRPGGGGEQYF. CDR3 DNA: TGCGCCAGCAGCCGACCGGGAGGGGGTGGGGAGCAGTACTTC.

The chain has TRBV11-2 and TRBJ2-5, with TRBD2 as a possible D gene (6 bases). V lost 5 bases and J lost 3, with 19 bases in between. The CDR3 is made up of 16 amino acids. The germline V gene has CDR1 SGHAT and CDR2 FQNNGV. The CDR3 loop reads CASSRTIPSDEETQYF. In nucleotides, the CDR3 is TGTGCCAGCAGCCGGACAATTCCTAGCGACGAAGAGACCCAGTACTTC.

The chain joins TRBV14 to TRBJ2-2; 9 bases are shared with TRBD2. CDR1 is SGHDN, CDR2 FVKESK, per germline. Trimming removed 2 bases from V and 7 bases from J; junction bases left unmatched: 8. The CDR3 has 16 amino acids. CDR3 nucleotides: TGTGCCAGCAGCCAACTTAGCGGGAGAGGGGACGGGGAGCTGTTTTTT. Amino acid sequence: CASSQLSGRGDGELFF.

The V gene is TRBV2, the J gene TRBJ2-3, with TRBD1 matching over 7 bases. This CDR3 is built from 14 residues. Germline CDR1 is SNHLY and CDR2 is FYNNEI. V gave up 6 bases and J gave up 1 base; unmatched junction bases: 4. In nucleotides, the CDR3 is TGTGCCAGCAGGGCTGGGACAGGCACAGATACGCAGTATTTT. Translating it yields CASRAGTGTDTQYF.

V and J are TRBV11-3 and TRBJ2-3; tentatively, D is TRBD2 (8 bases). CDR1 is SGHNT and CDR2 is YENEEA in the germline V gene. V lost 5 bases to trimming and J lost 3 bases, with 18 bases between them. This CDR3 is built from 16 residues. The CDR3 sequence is CASSQGERESTDTQYF. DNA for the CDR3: TGTGCCAGCAGCCAGGGGGAGCGGGAGTCTACAGATACGCAGTATTTT.

The CDR3 protein is CASSYSAGVPDTQYF. CDR3 DNA: TGTGCCAGCAGTTACTCGGCGGGGGTTCCAGATACGCAGTATTTT. The gene calls are TRBV6-5 and TRBJ2-3; 7 nucleotides align to TRBD2. This CDR3 contains 15 residues. Per germline, CDR1 MNHEY and CDR2 SVGAGI. The ends lost 0 bases at V and 4 bases at J; junction bases unmatched: 4.